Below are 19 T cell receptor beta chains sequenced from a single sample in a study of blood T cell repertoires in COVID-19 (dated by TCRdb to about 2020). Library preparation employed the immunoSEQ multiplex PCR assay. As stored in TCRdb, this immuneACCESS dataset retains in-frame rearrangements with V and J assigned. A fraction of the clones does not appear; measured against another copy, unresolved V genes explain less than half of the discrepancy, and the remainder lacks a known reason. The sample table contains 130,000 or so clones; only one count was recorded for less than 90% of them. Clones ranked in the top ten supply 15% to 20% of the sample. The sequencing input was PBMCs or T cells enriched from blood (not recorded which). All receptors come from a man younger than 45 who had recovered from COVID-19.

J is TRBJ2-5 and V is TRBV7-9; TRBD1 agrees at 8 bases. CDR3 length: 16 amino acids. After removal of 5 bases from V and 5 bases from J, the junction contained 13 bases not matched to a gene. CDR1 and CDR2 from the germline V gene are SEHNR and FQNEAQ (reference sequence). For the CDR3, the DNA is TGTGCCAGCAGCCCATCTGGACAGGGAGAAGCCGAGACCCAGTACTTC. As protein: CASSPSGQGEAETQYF.

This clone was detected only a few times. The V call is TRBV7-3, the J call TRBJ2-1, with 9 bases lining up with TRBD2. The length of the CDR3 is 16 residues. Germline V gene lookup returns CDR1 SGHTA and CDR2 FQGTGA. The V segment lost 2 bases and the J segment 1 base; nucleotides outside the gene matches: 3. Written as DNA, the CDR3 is TGTGCCAGCAGCTTAGTAGCGGGAGTGTCCTACAATGAGCAGTTCTTC. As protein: CASSLVAGVSYNEQFF. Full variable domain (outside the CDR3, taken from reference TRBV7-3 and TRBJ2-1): GAGVSQTPSNKVTEKGKYVELRCDPISGHTALYWYRQSLGQGPEFLIYFQGTGAADDSGLPNDRFFAVRPEGSVSTLKIQRTERGDSAVYLCASSLVAGVSYNEQFFGPGTRLTVL.

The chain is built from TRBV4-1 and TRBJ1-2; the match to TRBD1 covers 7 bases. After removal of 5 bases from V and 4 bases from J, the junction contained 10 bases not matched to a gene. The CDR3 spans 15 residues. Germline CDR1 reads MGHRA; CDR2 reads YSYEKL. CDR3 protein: CASSSRQGEGYGYTF. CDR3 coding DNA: TGCGCCAGCAGCTCGAGACAGGGTGAGGGCTATGGCTACACCTTC.

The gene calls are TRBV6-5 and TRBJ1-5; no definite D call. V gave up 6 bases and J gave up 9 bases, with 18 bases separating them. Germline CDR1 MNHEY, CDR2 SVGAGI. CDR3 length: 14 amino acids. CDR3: CASSEYPGVRPQHF. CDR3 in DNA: TGTGCCAGCAGCGAGTATCCCGGTGTGAGGCCCCAGCATTTT.

CDR3 region: CASSLVGADTQYF. CDR3 DNA sequence: TGCGCCAGCAGCTTGGTAGGGGCAGATACGCAGTATTTT. The genes are TRBV5-1 and TRBJ2-3, with TRBD1 as a possible D gene (5 bases). Trimming left V 0 bases short and J 4 bases short, with 6 bases between. The germline gives CDR1 SGHRS, CDR2 YFSETQ. The CDR3 has 13 amino acids.

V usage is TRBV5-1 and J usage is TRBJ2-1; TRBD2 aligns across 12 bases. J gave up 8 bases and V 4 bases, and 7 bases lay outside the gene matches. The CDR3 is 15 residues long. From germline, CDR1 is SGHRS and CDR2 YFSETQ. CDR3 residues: CASSSLAGGPDEQFF. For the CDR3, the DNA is TGCGCCAGCAGCAGTCTAGCGGGAGGGCCGGATGAGCAGTTCTTC.

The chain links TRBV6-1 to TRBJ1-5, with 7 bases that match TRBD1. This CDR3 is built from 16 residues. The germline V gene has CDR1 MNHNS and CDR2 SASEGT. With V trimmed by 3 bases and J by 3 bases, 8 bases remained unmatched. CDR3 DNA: TGTGCCAGCAGTGACCTATCGACAGGGCACAATCAGCCCCAGCATTTT. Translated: CASSDLSTGHNQPQHF.

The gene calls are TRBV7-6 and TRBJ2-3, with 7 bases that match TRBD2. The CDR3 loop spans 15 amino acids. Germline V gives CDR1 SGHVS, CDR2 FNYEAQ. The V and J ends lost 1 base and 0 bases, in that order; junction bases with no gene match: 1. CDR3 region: CASSLVGGSTDTQYF. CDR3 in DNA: TGTGCCAGCAGCTTAGTCGGGGGGAGCACAGATACGCAGTATTTT.

The CDR3 region is CASRPGTGVYYEQYF. DNA for the CDR3: TGTGCCAGCAGGCCCGGGACAGGGGTCTATTACGAGCAGTACTTC. The chain combines TRBV27 with TRBJ2-7, with 10 bases aligning to TRBD1. The ends lost 6 bases at V and 4 bases at J; junction bases unmatched: 9. The CDR3 totals 15 residues. CDR1 is MNHEY, CDR2 SMNVEV, per germline (reference sequence).

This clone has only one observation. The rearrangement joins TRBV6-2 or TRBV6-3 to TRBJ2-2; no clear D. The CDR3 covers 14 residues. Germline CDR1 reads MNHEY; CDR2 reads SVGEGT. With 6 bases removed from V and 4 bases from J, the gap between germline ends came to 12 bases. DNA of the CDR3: TGTGCCAGCAGCCTCGACTTATCCACCGGGGAGCTGTTTTTT. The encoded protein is CASSLDLSTGELFF.

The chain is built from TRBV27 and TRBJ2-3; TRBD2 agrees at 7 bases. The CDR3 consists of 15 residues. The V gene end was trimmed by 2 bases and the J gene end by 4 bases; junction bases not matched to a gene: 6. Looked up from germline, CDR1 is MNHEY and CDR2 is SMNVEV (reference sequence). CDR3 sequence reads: CASSLAGVIADTQYF. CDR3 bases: TGTGCCAGCAGTTTAGCGGGAGTGATTGCAGATACGCAGTATTTT.

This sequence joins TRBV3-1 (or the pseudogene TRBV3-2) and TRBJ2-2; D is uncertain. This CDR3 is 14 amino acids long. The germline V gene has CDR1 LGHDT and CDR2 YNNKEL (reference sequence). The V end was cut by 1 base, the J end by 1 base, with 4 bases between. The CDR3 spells CASSQAVNTGELFF. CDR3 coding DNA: TGTGCCAGCAGCCAAGCAGTGAACACCGGGGAGCTGTTTTTT.

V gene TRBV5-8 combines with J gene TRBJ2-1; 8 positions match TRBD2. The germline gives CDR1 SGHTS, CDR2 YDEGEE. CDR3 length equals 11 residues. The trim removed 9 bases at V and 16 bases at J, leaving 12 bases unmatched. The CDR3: CAIPLSGGCFF. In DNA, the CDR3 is TGTGCCATCCCCTTGAGCGGGGGCTGTTTCTTC.

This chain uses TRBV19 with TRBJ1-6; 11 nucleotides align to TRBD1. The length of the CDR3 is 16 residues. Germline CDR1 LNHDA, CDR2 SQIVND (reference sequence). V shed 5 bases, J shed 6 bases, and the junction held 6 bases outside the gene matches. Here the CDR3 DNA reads TGTGCCAGTAGTTACCGGGACAGGGGGACTAATTCACCCCTCCACTTT. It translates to CASSYRDRGTNSPLHF.

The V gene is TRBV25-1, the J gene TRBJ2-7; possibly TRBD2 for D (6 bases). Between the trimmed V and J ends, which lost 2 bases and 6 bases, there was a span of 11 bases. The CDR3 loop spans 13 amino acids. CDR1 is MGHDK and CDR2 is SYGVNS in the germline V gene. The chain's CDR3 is CASSEQKGGEQYF. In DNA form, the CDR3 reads TGTGCCAGCAGTGAACAAAAGGGAGGCGAGCAGTACTTC.

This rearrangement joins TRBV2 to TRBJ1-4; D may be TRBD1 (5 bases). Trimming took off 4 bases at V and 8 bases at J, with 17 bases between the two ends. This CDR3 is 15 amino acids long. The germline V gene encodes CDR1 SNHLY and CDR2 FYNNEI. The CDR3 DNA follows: TGTGCCAGCAGTGCCCTAGGGGATTTGGAGGAAAAACTGTTTTTT. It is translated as CASSALGDLEEKLFF.

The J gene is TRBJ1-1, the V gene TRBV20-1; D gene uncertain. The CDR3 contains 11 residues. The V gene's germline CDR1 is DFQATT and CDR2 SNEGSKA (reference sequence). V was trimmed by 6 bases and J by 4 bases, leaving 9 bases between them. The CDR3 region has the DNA TGCAGTGCGCAGGCTCTCACTGAAGCTTTCTTT. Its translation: CSAQALTEAFF.

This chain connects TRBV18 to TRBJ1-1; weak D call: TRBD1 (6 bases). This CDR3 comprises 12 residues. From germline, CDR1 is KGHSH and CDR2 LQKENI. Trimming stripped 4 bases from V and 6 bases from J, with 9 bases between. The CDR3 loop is CASSQTGSEAFF. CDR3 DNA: TGTGCCAGCTCACAGACAGGCTCTGAAGCTTTCTTT.

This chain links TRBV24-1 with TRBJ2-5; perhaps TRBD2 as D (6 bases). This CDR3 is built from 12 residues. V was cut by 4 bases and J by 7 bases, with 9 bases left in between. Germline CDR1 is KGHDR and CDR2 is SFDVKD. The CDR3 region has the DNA TGTGCCACCAGTGAAGCCGGGGGGACCCAGTACTTC. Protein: CATSEAGGTQYF.